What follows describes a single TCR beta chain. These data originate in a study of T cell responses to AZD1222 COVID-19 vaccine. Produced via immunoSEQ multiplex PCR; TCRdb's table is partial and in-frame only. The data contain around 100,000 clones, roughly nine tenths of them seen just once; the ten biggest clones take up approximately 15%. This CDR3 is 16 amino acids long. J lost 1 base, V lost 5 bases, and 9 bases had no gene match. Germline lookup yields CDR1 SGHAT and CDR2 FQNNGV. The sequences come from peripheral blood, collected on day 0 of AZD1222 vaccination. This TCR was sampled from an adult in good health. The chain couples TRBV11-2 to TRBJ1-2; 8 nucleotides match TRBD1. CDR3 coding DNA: TGTGCCAGCAGCCCTAGGGCAGGGGGCGTTAACTATGGCTACACCTTC. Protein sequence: CASSPRAGGVNYGYTF.